This T cell receptor (beta chain) derives from a study of T cell responses to AZD1222 COVID-19 vaccine. By sample share, this clone is medium-sized. Its antigen is unidentified. Using immunoSEQ multiplex PCR, the repertoire was profiled, and TCRdb retains in-frame clones only, with some absent. The sample records fewer than 200,000 clones, around 90% being singletons. Regarding the study as a whole: Clonal diversity may have been underestimated, and the donors were mostly white British, with more females than males.

Per germline, CDR1 SGHNT and CDR2 YYREEE (reference sequence). The CDR3 totals 13 residues. The V and J ends lost 0 bases and 6 bases respectively, with 6 bases between them. The TCR sequence derives from an adult in good health. The chain is built from TRBV5-4 and TRBJ1-4; a weak D match, TRBD1 (6 bases). Here the sequenced sample was peripheral blood, taken on day 0 of AZD1222 vaccination. CDR3 sequence (DNA): TGTGCCAGCAGCTTGGGACAGGATGAAAAACTGTTTTTT. Its translation: CASSLGQDEKLFF.